This entry concerns a single TCR beta chain. Its antigen is unknown. No much larger clonotype is one base removed from it; base qualities were not supplied. The entry originates in a study of blood T cell repertoires in COVID-19 (dated by TCRdb to 2019 to 2021). At the level of the whole study: The collaborator samples originated in the United States, Italy and Spain and spanned the acute and convalescent phases of COVID-19. The prospective study material was composed of cDNA or gDNA derived from T cells, B-cell-depleted T cells, or PBMCs. The samples were drawn from the first 160 participants of the ongoing ImmuneRACE study and from about 1,200 subjects provided by 6 global collaborators. Where available, HLA class I and class II types were obtained from metadata supplied by the sample provider rather than from assay-based typing. The repertoires were released in a freely available public database meant as a resource for research on the immune response to SARS-CoV-2. The dataset comprised deeply sampled blood TCRbeta repertoires from subjects exposed to, actively infected with, or recovered from COVID-19. Sample metadata almost always included a de-identified subject ID, COVID-19 status, age in years and sex.

The CDR3 runs 18 amino acids, cysteine and phenylalanine included. Here the CDR3 DNA is all that survives: 54 bases in frame from base 1. One collaborating source in Seattle enrolled patients during active infection and followed them longitudinally through the course of disease. The collaborating institutions used their own protocols to collect whole blood in K2EDTA tubes. For TCRbeta analysis, collaborators shipped samples in one of three forms: frozen whole blood, isolated PBMCs, or DNA extracted from either of those sample types. TCRbeta CDR3 regions were amplified from genomic DNA using the immunoSEQ Assay, a bias-controlled multiplex PCR. On the study's bioinformatics: Nucleated cell counts per sample were estimated from amplification of reference gene primers within the assay. To quantify the absolute abundance of each unique TCRbeta CDR3 rearrangement, sequence reads were collapsed and filtered. For each sample, productive Simpson clonality was calculated as the square root of Simpson's diversity index over productive rearrangements. Drawn from immuneACCESS, this table holds only the in-frame rearrangements with V and J called that TCRdb kept. Clones are partly lost; checked studies trace under half to an unresolved V gene and leave the rest unexplained. The D gene and trimming were derived from the DNA, and the V and J assignments and clone size from that table. The sample yields over 250,000 clones; less than 85% were counted once. The ten largest clones take up almost 1.5% of the sample.

Paper-wide results and their limitations: How much clinical and demographic metadata was included differed by source and by participant, and the metadata was provided uncurated.

The sequenced sample was peripheral blood. The receptor chain draws on TRBV21-1 and TRBJ2-2; the table's D call of TRBD1 was not tested on the DNA. TRBV21-1 is a documented pseudogene. The receptor comes from a human donor with COVID-19, enrolled during active disease. The donor label of this sample is uncertain. The nucleotide sequence reads as follows: TGTGCCAGCAGCACCGGACAGGGGGCCTACCTGAACACCGGGGAGCTGTTTTTT. This sequence encodes CASSTGQGAYLNTGELFF.